Listed here is a single TCR beta chain. Its antigen remains unknown. J was trimmed by 4 bases and V by 0 bases; bases with no gene match: 8. The CDR3 loop spans 18 amino acids. The germline CDR1 and CDR2 sequences are SGDLS and YYNGEE. This entry belongs to a study of cytomegalovirus exposure and HLA in healthy donors. General study findings and limits: Association with HLA alleles at 0.05 false discovery rate was found for approximately 18,000 TCR beta sequences in a later analysis. Presence/absence analysis assumed near-uniform sequencing depth across donors.

The PCR had 60 Vbeta and 13 Jbeta primers. The repertoire was sequenced with immunoSEQ multiplex PCR; TCRdb's copy has only in-frame clones and lacks some. This sample yields 200,000 to 250,000 clones, of which 65% to 90% are seen a single time; about 1.4% belongs to the top ten. Sequenced material: PBMCs. The chain links TRBV9 to TRBJ2-3; TRBD2 matches 13 bases. The TCR comes from a girl aged 10 to 17 in good health and CMV-seronegative. For the CDR3, the DNA is TGTGCCAGCAGCGTAGTCGCGGGGACTAGCGGGACGCCAGATACGCAGTATTTT. Translation: CASSVVAGTSGTPDTQYF.